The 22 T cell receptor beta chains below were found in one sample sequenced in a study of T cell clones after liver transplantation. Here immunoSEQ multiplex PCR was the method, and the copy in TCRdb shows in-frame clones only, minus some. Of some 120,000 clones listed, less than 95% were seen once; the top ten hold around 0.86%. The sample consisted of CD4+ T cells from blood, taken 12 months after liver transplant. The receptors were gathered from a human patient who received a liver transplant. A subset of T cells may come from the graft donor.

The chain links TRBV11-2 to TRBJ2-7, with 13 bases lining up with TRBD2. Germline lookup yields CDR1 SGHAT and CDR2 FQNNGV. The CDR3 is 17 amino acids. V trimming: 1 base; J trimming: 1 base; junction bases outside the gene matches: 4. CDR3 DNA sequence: TGTGCCAGCAGCTTAGCGGTACTAGCGGGAGGGTCCTACGAGCAGTACTTC. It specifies CASSLAVLAGGSYEQYF.

CDR3 sequence: CSVEGTPYGYTF. In nucleotides, the CDR3 is TGCAGCGTTGAAGGGACACCCTATGGCTACACCTTC. V usage is TRBV29-1 and J usage is TRBJ1-2, with a weak D call TRBD1 (5 bases). The CDR3 extends over 12 amino acids. Trimming cost V 1 base and J 4 bases, with 7 bases left between them. Germline assignment: CDR1 SQVTM and CDR2 ANQGSEA.

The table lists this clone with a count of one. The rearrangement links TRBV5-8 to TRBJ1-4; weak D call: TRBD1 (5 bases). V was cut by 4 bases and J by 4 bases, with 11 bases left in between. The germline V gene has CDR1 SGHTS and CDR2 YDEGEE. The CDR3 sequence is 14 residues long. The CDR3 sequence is CASSHHRNNEKLFF. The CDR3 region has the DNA TGTGCCAGCAGCCACCACAGGAATAATGAAAAACTGTTTTTT.

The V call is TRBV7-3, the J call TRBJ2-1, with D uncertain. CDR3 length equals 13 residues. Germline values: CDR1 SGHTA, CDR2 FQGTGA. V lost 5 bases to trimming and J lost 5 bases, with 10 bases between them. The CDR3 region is CASSASRHNEQFF. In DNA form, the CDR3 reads TGTGCCAGCAGCGCAAGCAGACACAATGAGCAGTTCTTC.

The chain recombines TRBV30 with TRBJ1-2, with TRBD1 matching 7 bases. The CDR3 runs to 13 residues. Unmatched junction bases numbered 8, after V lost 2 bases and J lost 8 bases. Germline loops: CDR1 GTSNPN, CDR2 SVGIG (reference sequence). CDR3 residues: CAWSFRGTGGYTF. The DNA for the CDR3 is TGTGCCTGGAGTTTCAGGGGGACTGGCGGCTACACCTTC.

CDR3 loop: CASSLGGTSRGKNIQYF. The CDR3 nucleotides read TGTGCCAGCAGCTTAGGAGGCACCTCGAGAGGCAAAAACATTCAGTACTTC. This chain links TRBV11-2 with TRBJ2-4; D call uncertain. V shed 1 base and J shed 3 bases, with 16 bases lying between them. This CDR3 spans 17 amino acids. CDR1 SGHAT and CDR2 FQNNGV come from the germline V gene.

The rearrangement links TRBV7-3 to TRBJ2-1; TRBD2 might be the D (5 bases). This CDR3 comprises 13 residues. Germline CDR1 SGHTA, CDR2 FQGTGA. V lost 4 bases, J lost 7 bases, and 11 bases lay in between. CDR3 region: CASSSAGENEQFF. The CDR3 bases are TGTGCCAGCAGCTCAGCTGGGGAGAATGAGCAGTTCTTC.

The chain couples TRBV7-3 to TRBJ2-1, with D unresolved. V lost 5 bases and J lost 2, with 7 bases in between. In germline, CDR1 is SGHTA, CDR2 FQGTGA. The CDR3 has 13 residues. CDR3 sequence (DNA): TGTGCCAGCAGCCTCGGACCCTACAATGAGCAGTTCTTC. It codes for CASSLGPYNEQFF.

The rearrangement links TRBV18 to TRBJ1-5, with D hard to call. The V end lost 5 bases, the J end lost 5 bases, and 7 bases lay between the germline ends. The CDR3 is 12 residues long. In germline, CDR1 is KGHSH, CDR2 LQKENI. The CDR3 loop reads CASSGDHQPQHF. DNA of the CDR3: TGTGCCAGCTCAGGCGATCATCAGCCCCAGCATTTT.

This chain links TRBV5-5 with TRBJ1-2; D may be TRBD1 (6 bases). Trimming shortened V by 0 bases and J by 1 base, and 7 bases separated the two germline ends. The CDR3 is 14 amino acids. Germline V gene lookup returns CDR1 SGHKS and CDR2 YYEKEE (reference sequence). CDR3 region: CASSLGQVNYGYTF. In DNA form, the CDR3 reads TGTGCCAGCAGCTTGGGACAGGTTAACTATGGCTACACCTTC.

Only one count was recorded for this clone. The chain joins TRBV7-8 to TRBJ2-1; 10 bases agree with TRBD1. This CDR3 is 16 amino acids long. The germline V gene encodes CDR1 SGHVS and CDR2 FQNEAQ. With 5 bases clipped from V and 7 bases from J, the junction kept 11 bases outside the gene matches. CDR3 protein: CASSTSGQGINNEQFF. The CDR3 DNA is TGTGCCAGCAGCACCTCGGGACAGGGGATTAATAATGAGCAGTTCTTC.

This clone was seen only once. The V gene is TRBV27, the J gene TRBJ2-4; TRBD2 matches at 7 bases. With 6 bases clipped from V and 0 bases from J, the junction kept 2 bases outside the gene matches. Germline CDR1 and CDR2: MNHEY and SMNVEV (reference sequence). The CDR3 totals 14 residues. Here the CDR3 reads CASSLAGAKNIQYF. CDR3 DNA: TGTGCCAGCAGCTTAGCGGGAGCCAAAAACATTCAGTACTTC.

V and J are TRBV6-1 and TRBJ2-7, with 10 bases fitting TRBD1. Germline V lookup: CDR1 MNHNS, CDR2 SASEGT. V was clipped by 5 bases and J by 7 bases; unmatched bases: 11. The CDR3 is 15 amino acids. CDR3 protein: CASSPGRDRGREQYF. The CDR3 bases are TGTGCCAGCAGTCCAGGCCGGGACAGGGGTCGGGAGCAGTACTTC.

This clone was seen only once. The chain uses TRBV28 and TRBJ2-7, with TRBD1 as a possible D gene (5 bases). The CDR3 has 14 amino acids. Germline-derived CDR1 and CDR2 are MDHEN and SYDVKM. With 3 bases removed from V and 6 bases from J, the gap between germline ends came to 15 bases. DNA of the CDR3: TGTGCCAGCAGTTTCGTGGACAACCAGGGCGAGCAGTACTTC. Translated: CASSFVDNQGEQYF.

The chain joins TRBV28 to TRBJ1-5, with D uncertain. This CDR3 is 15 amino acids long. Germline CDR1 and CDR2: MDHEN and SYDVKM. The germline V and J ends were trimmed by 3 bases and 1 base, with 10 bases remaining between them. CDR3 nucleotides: TGTGCCAGCAGTTTCAGCTCGGCGAGCAATCAGCCCCAGCATTTT. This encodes CASSFSSASNQPQHF.

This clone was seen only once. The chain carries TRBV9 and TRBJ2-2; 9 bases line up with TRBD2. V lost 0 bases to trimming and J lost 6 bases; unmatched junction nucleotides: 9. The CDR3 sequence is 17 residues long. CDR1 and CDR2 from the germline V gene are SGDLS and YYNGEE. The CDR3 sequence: CASSVEGTSSGAGELFF. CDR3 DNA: TGTGCCAGCAGCGTAGAGGGGACTAGCAGTGGAGCCGGGGAGCTGTTTTTT.

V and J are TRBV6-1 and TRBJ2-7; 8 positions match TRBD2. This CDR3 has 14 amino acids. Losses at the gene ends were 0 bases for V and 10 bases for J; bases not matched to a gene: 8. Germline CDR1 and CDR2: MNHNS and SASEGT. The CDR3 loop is CASSEARGRPNQYF. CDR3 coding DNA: TGTGCCAGCAGTGAAGCCCGCGGGAGGCCTAATCAGTACTTC.

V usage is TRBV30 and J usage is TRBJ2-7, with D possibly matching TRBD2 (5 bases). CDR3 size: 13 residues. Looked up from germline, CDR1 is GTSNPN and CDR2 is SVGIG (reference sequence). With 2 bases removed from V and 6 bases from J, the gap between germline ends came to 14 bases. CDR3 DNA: TGTGCCTGGAGTAGCCCAGGCCGGGGCGAGCAGTACTTC. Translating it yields CAWSSPGRGEQYF.

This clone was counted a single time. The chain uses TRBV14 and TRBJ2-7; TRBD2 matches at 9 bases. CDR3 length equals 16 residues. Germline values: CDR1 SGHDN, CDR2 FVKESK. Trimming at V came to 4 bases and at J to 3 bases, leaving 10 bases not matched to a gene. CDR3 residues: CASSRASGDIIYEQYF. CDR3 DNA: TGTGCCAGCAGCCGGGCTAGCGGGGATATAATCTACGAGCAGTACTTC.

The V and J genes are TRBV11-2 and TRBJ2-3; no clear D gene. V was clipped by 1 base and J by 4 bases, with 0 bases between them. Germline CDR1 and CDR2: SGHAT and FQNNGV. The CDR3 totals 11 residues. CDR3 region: CASSLADTQYF. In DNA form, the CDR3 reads TGTGCCAGCAGCTTAGCAGATACGCAGTATTTT.

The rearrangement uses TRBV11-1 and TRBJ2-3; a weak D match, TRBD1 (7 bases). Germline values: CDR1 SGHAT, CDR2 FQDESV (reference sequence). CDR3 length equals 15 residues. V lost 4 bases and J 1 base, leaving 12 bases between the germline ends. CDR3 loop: CASSSGGLGTDTQYF. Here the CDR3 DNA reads TGTGCCAGCAGCTCAGGGGGACTCGGCACAGATACGCAGTATTTT.

CDR3 sequence reads: CASSQVTSGSYNEQFF. As DNA, the CDR3 is TGCGCCAGCAGCCAGGTGACTAGCGGGAGCTACAATGAGCAGTTCTTC. The V and J genes are TRBV4-1 and TRBJ2-1; 12 bases are shared with TRBD2. V was clipped by 3 bases and J by 3 bases; unmatched bases: 3. Germline CDR1 and CDR2: MGHRA and YSYEKL. The CDR3 is 16 residues long.